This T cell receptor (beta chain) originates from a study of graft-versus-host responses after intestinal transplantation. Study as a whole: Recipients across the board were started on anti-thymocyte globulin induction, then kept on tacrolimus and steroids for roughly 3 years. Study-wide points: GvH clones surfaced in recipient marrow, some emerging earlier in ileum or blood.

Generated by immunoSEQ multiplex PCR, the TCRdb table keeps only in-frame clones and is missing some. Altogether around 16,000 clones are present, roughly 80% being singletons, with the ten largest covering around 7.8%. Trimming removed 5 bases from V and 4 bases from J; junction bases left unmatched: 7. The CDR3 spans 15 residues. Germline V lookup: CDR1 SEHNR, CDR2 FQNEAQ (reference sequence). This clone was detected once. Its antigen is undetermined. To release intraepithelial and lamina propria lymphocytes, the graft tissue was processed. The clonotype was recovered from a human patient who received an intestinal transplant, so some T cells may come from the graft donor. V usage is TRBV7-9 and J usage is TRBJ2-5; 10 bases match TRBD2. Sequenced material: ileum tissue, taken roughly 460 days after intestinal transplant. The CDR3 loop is CASSPQAGGPETQYF. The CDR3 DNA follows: TGTGCCAGCAGCCCTCAAGCGGGGGGGCCAGAGACCCAGTACTTC. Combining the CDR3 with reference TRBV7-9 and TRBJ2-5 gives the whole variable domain DTGVSQNPRHKITKRGQNVTFRCDPISEHNRLYWYRQTLGQGPEFLTYFQNEAQLEKSRLLSDRFSAERPKGSFSTLEIQRTEQGDSAMYLCASSPQAGGPETQYFGPGTRLLVL.